This T cell receptor (beta chain) was obtained from a study of shared clonotypes between healthy human individuals. Study at large: For every donor, three CD4 naive, three CD4 memory, two CD8 naive and one CD8 memory plates were used. Findings of the study overall: All-four-donor shared clonotypes had higher generation probabilities than non-shared clonotypes did.

Assay execution took place at the deep level. TCRdb's table, derived via immunoSEQ multiplex PCR, lists solely in-frame clones and lacks some. The sample includes more than 2,000,000 clones, around nine tenths of them seen just once. Note on this clone: What it recognizes is unknown.

Germline V CDR1 and CDR2: ENHRY, SYGVKD. The CDR3 extends over 14 amino acids. The V end was cut by 8 bases, the J end by 0 bases, with 14 bases between. The rearrangement joins TRBV10-3 to TRBJ2-7; D may be TRBD1 (6 bases). What was sequenced was naive CD4+ T cells sorted from blood. Subset noted: CD45RA+ positively selected. The sequence was obtained from a man aged 18 to 29 in good health. The CDR3 coding sequence is TGTGCCATCGCGGTAAGGGACAACTCCTACGAGCAGTACTTC. Translating gives CAIAVRDNSYEQYF.